This TCR beta chain is from a study of graft-versus-host responses after intestinal transplantation. Study overall: Transplants given to recipients were multivisceral, liver-intestinal, or isolated intestinal. All recipients were given anti-thymocyte globulin induction, and tacrolimus and steroids were then administered for 3 to 4 years.

V lost 2 bases to trimming and J lost 5 bases; unmatched junction nucleotides: 7. CDR1 SGHTA and CDR2 FQGNSA come from the germline V gene. CDR3 length equals 15 residues. About this clone itself: Its antigen is unknown.

Measured with immunoSEQ multiplex PCR; TCRdb has only the in-frame clones, and not every one. The profile covers 30,000 to 40,000 clones, with less than 95% appearing a single time and 0.2% to 0.25% taken by the ten largest. The sequences come from unstimulated CD4+ T cells sorted from spleen or lymph node cells, collected before transplant. The receptor's source is a human donor who was the organ donor for an intestinal transplant. V usage is TRBV7-2 and J usage is TRBJ2-5, with 8 bases identical to TRBD1. CDR3 residues: CASSLRTGSSETQYF. The CDR3 coding sequence is TGTGCCAGCAGCTTACGGACAGGGAGTTCGGAGACCCAGTACTTC.